These 5 T cell receptor beta chains were all obtained from the same sample, sequenced in a study of T cells in Graves' hyperthyroidism and ophthalmopathy. What was amplified from RNA transcripts were TCR beta CDR3 regions. RT-PCR in the first round (using the HTBI primer set) targeted the TCR CDR3. TCRdb independently ran MiXCR on the multiplex PCR reads; one entry per CDR3 protein. The data contain about 360,000 distinct CDR3 sequences, around 13% of them singletons. The sample was blood. These receptors were collected from a woman in her late teens or twenties with Graves' hyperthyroidism.

The chain has TRBV7-8 and TRBJ1-5; D remains ambiguous. CDR1 SGHVS and CDR2 FQNEAQ come from the germline V gene. The V gene lost 2 bases and the J gene lost 5 bases, with 16 bases spanning the gap. This CDR3 has 16 residues. The CDR3 DNA reads TGTGCCAGCAGCTTAAGTAAACACCTGGGGTATCAGCCCCAGCATTTT. Protein sequence: CASSLSKHLGYQPQHF. The whole variable domain, filled in from reference TRBV7-8 and TRBJ1-5, reads GAGVSQSPRYKVAKRGQDVALRCDPISGHVSLFWYQQALGQGPEFLTYFQNEAQLDKSGLPSDRFFAERPEGSVSTLKIQRTQQEDSAVYLCASSLSKHLGYQPQHFGDGTRLSIL.

V usage is TRBV12-3 or TRBV12-4 and J usage is TRBJ1-1; 9 nucleotides agree with TRBD1. V was pared by 9 bases and J by 8 bases, with 16 bases of the junction left unmatched. The CDR3 sequence is 15 residues long. CDR3 sequence: CASSTGGRADREAFF. The CDR3 DNA is TGTGCCAGTTCGACAGGGGGACGGGCGGATCGGGAAGCTTTCTTT.

Ten or more counts support this clonotype. V usage is TRBV20-1 and J usage is TRBJ2-5; weak D call: TRBD2 (5 bases). The CDR3 is made up of 12 amino acids. Germline V gives CDR1 DFQATT, CDR2 SNEGSKA (reference sequence). V was cut by 6 bases and J by 5 bases, with 13 bases left in between. CDR3 sequence reads: CSAPDLGETQYF. DNA of the CDR3: TGCAGTGCCCCGGACTTAGGGGAGACCCAGTACTTC.

At least ten counts were recorded for this clonotype. The chain recombines TRBV20-1 with TRBJ1-2, with D perhaps matching TRBD1 (5 bases). This CDR3 is 12 amino acids long. V was cut by 7 bases and J by 8 bases, with 17 bases left in between. Germline-derived CDR1 and CDR2 are DFQATT and SNEGSKA (reference sequence). The CDR3: CSVSQGFGGYTF. CDR3 bases: TGCAGTGTGAGCCAGGGTTTTGGAGGCTACACCTTC.

This clonotype was seen repeatedly, ten times or more. The J gene is TRBJ2-1, the V gene TRBV12-3 or TRBV12-4, with D maybe TRBD2 (5 bases). This CDR3 is built from 16 residues. V gave up 6 bases and J gave up 1 base, with 16 bases separating them. The CDR3 DNA follows: TGTGCCAGCAGATCCCGGGGTATCAGGTCCTACAATGAGCAGTTCTTC. Amino acid sequence: CASRSRGIRSYNEQFF.